The 6 T cell receptor beta chains below were found in one sample sequenced in a study of CD4+ T cells in melanoma. The assay was immunoSEQ multiplex PCR, and TCRdb's table has in-frame clones only and misses some. The sample consists of over 5,500 clones, roughly half of them appearing once. Input material: cells from a culture (not recorded whether cultured in vitro). Receptor source: a human donor with melanoma.

The chain carries TRBV29-1 and TRBJ2-3; no clear D. Germline values: CDR1 SQVTM, CDR2 ANQGSEA. The V end was cut by 3 bases, the J end by 4 bases, with 17 bases between. This CDR3 contains 15 residues. CDR3 in DNA: TGCAGCGTTGATATAGCCAGAAACACCCCAGATACGCAGTATTTT. Translation: CSVDIARNTPDTQYF.

The chain joins TRBV7-8 to TRBJ2-4; D assignment may be TRBD1 or TRBD2 (5 bases each). This CDR3 is 13 amino acids long. CDR1 is SGHVS, CDR2 FQNEAQ, per germline. Trimming left V 7 bases short and J 5 bases short, with 12 bases between. The CDR3 DNA is TGTGCCAGCAACCCGGGGCCCGAAAACATTCAGTACTTC. It codes for CASNPGPENIQYF.

This clone is termed medium-sized. The V gene is TRBV2, the J gene TRBJ1-6, with D unresolved. CDR3 size: 15 residues. With 10 bases removed from V and 0 bases from J, the gap between germline ends came to 13 bases. The germline V gene encodes CDR1 SNHLY and CDR2 FYNNEI. CDR3 region: CATKRSSSYNSPLHF. For the CDR3, the DNA is TGTGCCACCAAGCGTAGCAGCTCCTATAATTCACCCCTCCACTTT.

This clone was seen only once. The chain has TRBV27 and TRBJ1-6; D unclear. CDR1 and CDR2 from the germline V gene are MNHEY and SMNVEV (reference sequence). V lost 7 bases, J lost 6 bases, and 16 bases lay in between. This CDR3 has 15 residues. The CDR3 here is CASTLVYQINSPLHF. The CDR3 nucleotides are TGTGCCAGCACCCTAGTTTACCAAATTAATTCACCCCTCCACTTT.

V usage is TRBV6-5 and J usage is TRBJ1-2; the D is unclear. The CDR3 contains 13 residues. Per the germline V gene, CDR1 is MNHEY and CDR2 is SVGAGI. The germline V and J ends were trimmed by 0 bases and 7 bases, with 9 bases remaining between them. The DNA of the CDR3 is TGTGCCAGCAGTTACTCGCGAGTTTCTGGCTACACCTTC. This codes for CASSYSRVSGYTF.

V is TRBV5-1 and J is TRBJ2-4, with D maybe TRBD2 (5 bases). Per the germline V gene, CDR1 is SGHRS and CDR2 is YFSETQ. V gave up 4 bases and J gave up 2 bases, with 13 bases separating them. The CDR3 runs to 15 residues. Here the CDR3 DNA reads TGCGCCAGCAGCCTGGAGGCCGGAACCAAAAACATTCAGTACTTC. It specifies CASSLEAGTKNIQYF.